This TCR beta chain appears in the sequencing data of a study of cytomegalovirus exposure and HLA in healthy donors. The PCR contained 60 Vbeta and 13 Jbeta primers. Here immunoSEQ multiplex PCR was the method, and the copy in TCRdb shows in-frame clones only, minus some. The table has about 180,000 clones, around 80% seen once. Germline V CDR1 and CDR2: SGHRS, YFSETQ. V shed 2 bases and J shed 6 bases, with 14 bases lying between them. The length of the CDR3 is 14 residues. The V and J genes are TRBV5-1 and TRBJ1-1; D might be TRBD1 (5 bases). The specimen was PBMCs. This clonotype was sampled from a woman aged 25 to 39 in good health and CMV-seropositive. DNA for the CDR3: TGCGCCAGCAGCTTTTCAGGGTTTAAGGCTGAAGCTTTCTTT. Protein: CASSFSGFKAEAFF.